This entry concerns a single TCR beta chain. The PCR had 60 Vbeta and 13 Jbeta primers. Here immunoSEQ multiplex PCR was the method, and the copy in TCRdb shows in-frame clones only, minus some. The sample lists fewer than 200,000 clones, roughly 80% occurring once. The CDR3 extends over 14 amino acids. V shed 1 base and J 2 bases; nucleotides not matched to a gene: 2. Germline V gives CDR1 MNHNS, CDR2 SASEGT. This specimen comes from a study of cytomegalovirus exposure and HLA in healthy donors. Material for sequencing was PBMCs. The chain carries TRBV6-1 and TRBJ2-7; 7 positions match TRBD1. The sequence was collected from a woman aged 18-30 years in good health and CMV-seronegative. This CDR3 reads CASSEVGGAYEQYV. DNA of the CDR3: TGTGCCAGCAGTGAAGTAGGGGGCGCCTACGAGCAGTACGTC.